This TCR beta chain was captured by sequencing in a study of cytomegalovirus exposure and HLA in healthy donors. Study conclusions and caveats: Accurate predictions that matched the HLA-A and HLA-B alleles of most subjects were reportedly made from TCR beta sequences. Immune exposure information comprised only CMV serostatus. Because they were indistinguishable, some V segments, including TRBV6-2 and TRBV6-3, were excluded.

This clone appeared a single time. Antigen: not known. Other DNA variants within this sample encode the same CDR3. The CDR3 spans 12 residues. The germline CDR1 and CDR2 sequences are SGHDN and FVKESK. V gave up 1 base and J gave up 5 bases, with 5 bases separating them. Primers: 60 Vbeta forward and 13 Jbeta reverse. Only in-frame clones appear in the TCRdb table, and some are missing; sequencing was by immunoSEQ multiplex PCR. The table includes 180,000 or so clones, more than 75% detected once. The specimen was PBMCs. The chain couples TRBV14 to TRBJ1-2; D unresolved. The clonotype comes from a man between 35 and 55 years old in good health and CMV-seronegative. The CDR3, as DNA: TGTGCCAGCAGCCAAGGAGGATATGGCTACACCTTC. This translates into CASSQGGYGYTF.